The present TCR beta chain was sequenced within a study of post-analysis software for immune sequencing data. The overall study: Courses of disease covered relapsing-remitting, secondary progressive and progressive-relapsing multiple sclerosis. General observations from the study: Five TRBV segments, TRBV5-6, TRBV5-1 and TRBV20-1 among them, were found more frequent in patients than controls. Multiple sclerosis was associated with a significant reduction in normalized Chao1 diversity relative to controls.

Researchers reported that TCR beta cDNA libraries carried unique molecular identifiers. TCRdb processed the PCR reads anew with MiXCR; each CDR3 protein has one entry. The repertoire holds 400,000 to 500,000 distinct CDR3 sequences, with 39% as singletons. J was trimmed by 1 base and V by 6 bases; bases with no gene match: 8. The CDR3 has 16 amino acids. CDR1 and CDR2 from the germline V gene are MDHEN and SYDVKM. A note on this clonotype: The antigen is undetermined.

This chain joins TRBV28 and TRBJ2-3, with TRBD1 matching over 9 bases. The receptor was isolated from a girl aged 2 to 9 with multiple sclerosis. The sequenced material came from blood. CDR3 sequence (DNA): TGTGCCAGCAGCTGTGTTTACAGGGGGCGCACAGATACGCAGTATTTT. Translation: CASSCVYRGRTDTQYF. Full variable domain (remainder filled in from reference TRBV28 and TRBJ2-3): DVKVTQSSRYLVKRTGEKVFLECVQDMDHENMFWYRQDPGLGLRLIYFSYDVKMKEKGDIPEGYSVSREKKERFSLILESASTNQTSMYLCASSCVYRGRTDTQYFGPGTRLTVL.